This T cell receptor (beta chain) was documented in a study of beta chain features in type 1 diabetes. The germline CDR1 and CDR2 sequences are GTSNPN and SVGIG (reference sequence). The CDR3 is made up of 16 amino acids. V shed 5 bases and J shed 2 bases, with 19 bases lying between them. Expressed TCRB transcripts were sequenced because the entire RNA isolate underwent reverse transcription. TCRdb's copy holds only in-frame clones and misses some; the assay was immunoSEQ multiplex PCR. The data show about 620,000 clones, roughly 16% seen once. Whole-study results and caveats: Researchers report that Type 1 diabetes patients had moderately but significantly shorter TCRB CDR3s across all four CD4+ subsets. Whether HLA type affects TCRB rearrangement stayed undetermined in the present work. Patients with type 1 diabetes showed fewer VDJ junction insertions and more deletions.

About this clone: Its antigen is still unknown.

V gene TRBV30 combines with J gene TRBJ1-5, with D uncertain. The sequence was collected from a man younger than 35 in good health. The sample taken for sequencing was naive CD4+ T cells from blood. The CDR3 loop reads CAWPLFRSGGNQPQHF. The CDR3 nucleotides read TGTGCCTGGCCACTTTTCAGGTCCGGGGGCAATCAGCCCCAGCATTTT.